A single sample is the source of the 10 T cell receptor beta chains below, sequenced in a study of siplizumab effects on memory and regulatory T cells. TCRdb's copy holds only in-frame clones and misses some; the assay was immunoSEQ multiplex PCR. The table includes approximately 100,000 clones, about 91% detected once. Sequences were obtained from Tregs sorted from blood. The receptors stem from a human donor in good health.

J is TRBJ2-7 and V is TRBV15; 11 nucleotides match TRBD2. Trimming removed 2 bases from V and 4 bases from J; junction bases left unmatched: 16. Germline lookup yields CDR1 LNHNV and CDR2 YYDKDF (reference sequence). The CDR3 is 19 residues long. The CDR3: CATSRRGLAGGLSSYEQYF. CDR3 DNA: TGTGCCACCAGCAGACGGGGTTTAGCGGGAGGGCTATCGTCGTACGAGCAGTACTTC. The whole variable domain, remainder taken from reference TRBV15 and TRBJ2-7, is DAMVIQNPRYQVTQFGKPVTLSCSQTLNHNVMYWYQQKSSQAPKLLFHYYDKDFNNEADTPDNFQSRRPNTSFCFLDIRSPGLGDTAMYLCATSRRGLAGGLSSYEQYFGPGTRLTVT.

The chain has TRBV7-8 and TRBJ1-5; 8 nucleotides agree with TRBD1. The junction had 5 bases not matched to a gene; V was cut back by 6 bases and J by 4 bases. The germline V gene encodes CDR1 SGHVS and CDR2 FQNEAQ. The CDR3 contains 14 residues. CDR3 protein: CASRPDRGNQPQHF. The CDR3 region has the DNA TGTGCCAGCAGACCCGACAGGGGTAATCAGCCCCAGCATTTT.

The rearrangement uses TRBV9 and TRBJ2-2; a possible D gene is TRBD1 (5 bases). The V end lost 4 bases, the J end lost 2 bases, and 12 bases lay between the germline ends. This CDR3 contains 15 residues. The germline V gene has CDR1 SGDLS and CDR2 YYNGEE. The CDR3 nucleotides read TGTGCCAGCAGCTCTACAGACAGAAACACCGGGGAGCTGTTTTTT. Translating it yields CASSSTDRNTGELFF.

This chain uses TRBV7-9 with TRBJ1-2; 10 bases match TRBD1. The CDR3 loop spans 16 amino acids. V gave up 5 bases and J gave up 3 bases; unmatched junction bases: 9. Germline V gives CDR1 SEHNR, CDR2 FQNEAQ (reference sequence). The CDR3 DNA reads as TGTGCCAGCAGCCCTAGGACAGGGGGATTCGACTATGGCTACACCTTC. Protein sequence: CASSPRTGGFDYGYTF.

The chain recombines TRBV7-8 with TRBJ2-7; D not certain. Germline CDR1 reads SGHVS; CDR2 reads FQNEAQ. The CDR3 runs to 14 residues. V dropped 1 base and J dropped 0 bases, with 7 bases sitting between them. CDR3 protein: CASSLEQLSYEQYF. The CDR3 coding sequence is TGTGCCAGCAGCTTAGAACAGCTCTCCTACGAGCAGTACTTC.

The chain joins TRBV6-5 to TRBJ2-5, with D unclear. This CDR3 has 13 amino acids. Trimming removed 1 base at V and 5 bases at J, with 8 bases between. Germline lookup yields CDR1 MNHEY and CDR2 SVGAGI. This CDR3 reads CASSYFDSETQYF. The CDR3 DNA follows: TGTGCCAGCAGTTACTTCGACTCGGAGACCCAGTACTTC.

The chain links TRBV11-2 to TRBJ2-1; D is uncertain. CDR1 and CDR2 (germline): SGHAT, FQNNGV. The germline V and J ends were trimmed by 6 bases and 8 bases, with 8 bases remaining between them. This CDR3 has 11 residues. The CDR3 loop is CASSRLYEQFF. The CDR3 DNA follows: TGTGCCAGCAGTCGACTGTATGAGCAGTTCTTC.

The V gene is TRBV30, the J gene TRBJ2-7; 7 bases are shared with TRBD2. This CDR3 comprises 16 residues. CDR1 GTSNPN and CDR2 SVGIG come from the germline V gene (reference sequence). V was clipped by 2 bases and J by 2 bases; unmatched bases: 12. CDR3 coding DNA: TGTGCCTGGAGTTCCCGGAGGAAGCGGGGCACCTACGAGCAGTACTTC. Translation: CAWSSRRKRGTYEQYF.

The genes are TRBV6-5 and TRBJ2-7, with D possibly TRBD1 on 6 matching bases. From germline, CDR1 is MNHEY and CDR2 SVGAGI. The V gene lost 8 bases and the J gene lost 6 bases, with 11 bases spanning the gap. The CDR3 runs to 11 residues. Here the CDR3 DNA reads TGTGCCAGCGGACAGTATTCCGAGCAGTACTTC. It encodes CASGQYSEQYF.

The chain recombines TRBV2 with TRBJ2-5; no definite D call. This CDR3 contains 11 residues. The V end lost 7 bases, the J end lost 9 bases, and 12 bases lay between the germline ends. Germline CDR1 SNHLY, CDR2 FYNNEI. CDR3 residues: CASTVSVAQYF. In DNA form, the CDR3 reads TGTGCCAGCACCGTATCGGTGGCCCAGTACTTC.